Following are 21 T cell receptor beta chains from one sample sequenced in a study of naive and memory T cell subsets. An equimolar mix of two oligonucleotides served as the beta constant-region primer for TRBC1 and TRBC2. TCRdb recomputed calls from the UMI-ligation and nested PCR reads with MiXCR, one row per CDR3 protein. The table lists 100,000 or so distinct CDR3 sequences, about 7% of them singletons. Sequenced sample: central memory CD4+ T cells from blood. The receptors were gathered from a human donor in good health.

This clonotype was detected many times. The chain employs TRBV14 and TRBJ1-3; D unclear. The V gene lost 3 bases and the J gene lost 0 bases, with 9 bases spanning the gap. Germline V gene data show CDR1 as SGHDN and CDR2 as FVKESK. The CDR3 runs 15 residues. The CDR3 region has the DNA TGTGCCAGCAGCCACGGGGTAGTCTCTGGAAACACCATATATTTT. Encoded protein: CASSHGVVSGNTIYF.

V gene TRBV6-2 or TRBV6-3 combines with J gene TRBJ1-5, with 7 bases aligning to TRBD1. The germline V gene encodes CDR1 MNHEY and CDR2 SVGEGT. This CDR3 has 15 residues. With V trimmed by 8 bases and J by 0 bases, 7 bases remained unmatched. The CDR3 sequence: CASRDSQYSNQPQHF. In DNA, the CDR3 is TGTGCCAGCCGGGACAGCCAATATAGCAATCAGCCCCAGCATTTT.

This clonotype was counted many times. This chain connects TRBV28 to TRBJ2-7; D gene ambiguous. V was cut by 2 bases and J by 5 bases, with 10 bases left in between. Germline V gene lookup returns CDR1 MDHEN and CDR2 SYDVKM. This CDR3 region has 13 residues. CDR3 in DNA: TGTGCCAGCAGTTTAAGGTGGAGCCACGAGCAGTACTTC. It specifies CASSLRWSHEQYF.

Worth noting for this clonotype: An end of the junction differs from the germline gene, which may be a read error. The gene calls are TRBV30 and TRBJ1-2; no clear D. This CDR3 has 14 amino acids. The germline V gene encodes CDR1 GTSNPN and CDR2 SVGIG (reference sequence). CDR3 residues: CAWITLRVLDGNTF. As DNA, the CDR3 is TGTGCCTGGATAACATTGCGGGTGTTGGATGGCAACACCTTC.

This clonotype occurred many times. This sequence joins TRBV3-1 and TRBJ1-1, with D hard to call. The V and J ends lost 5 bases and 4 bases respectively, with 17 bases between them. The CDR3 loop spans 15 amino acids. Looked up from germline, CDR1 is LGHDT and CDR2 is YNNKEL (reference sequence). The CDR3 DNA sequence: TGTGCCAGCAGCGGCAAACGAGGGCGCGGCACTGAAGCTTTCTTT. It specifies CASSGKRGRGTEAFF. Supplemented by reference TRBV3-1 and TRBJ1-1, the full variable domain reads DTAVSQTPKYLVTQMGNDKSIKCEQNLGHDTMYWYKQDSKKFLKIMFSYNNKELIINETVPNRFSPKSPDKAHLNLHINSLELGDSAVYFCASSGKRGRGTEAFFGQGTRLTVV.

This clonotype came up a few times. CDR3 sequence reads: CASSPRTSGRSEQYF. The CDR3 DNA reads as TGTGCCAGCAGTCCCCGGACTAGCGGGAGAAGCGAGCAGTACTTC. This chain uses TRBV12-3 or TRBV12-4 with TRBJ2-7, with 13 bases aligning to TRBD2. J lost 6 bases, V lost 5 bases, and 7 bases had no gene match. The CDR3 loop spans 15 amino acids.

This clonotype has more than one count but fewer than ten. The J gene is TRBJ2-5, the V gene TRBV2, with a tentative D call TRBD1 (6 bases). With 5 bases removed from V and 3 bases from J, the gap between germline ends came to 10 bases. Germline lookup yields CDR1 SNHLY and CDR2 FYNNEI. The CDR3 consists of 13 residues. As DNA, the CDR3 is TGTGCCAGCAGTTCACAGGGAAAAGAGACCCAGTACTTC. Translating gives CASSSQGKETQYF. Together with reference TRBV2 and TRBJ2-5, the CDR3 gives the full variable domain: EPEVTQTPSHQVTQMGQEVILRCVPISNHLYFYWYRQILGQKVEFLVSFYNNEISEKSEIFDDQFSVERPDGSNFTLKIRSTKLEDSAMYFCASSSQGKETQYFGPGTRLLVL.

The CDR3 DNA reads TGTGCCAGCAGTTCCTATTCGAACGCAAACAATGAGCAGTTCTTC. It translates to CASSSYSNANNEQFF. The genes are TRBV12-3 or TRBV12-4 and TRBJ2-1, with D hard to call. The CDR3 has 15 amino acids. V was trimmed by 4 bases and J by 5 bases, leaving 15 bases between them.

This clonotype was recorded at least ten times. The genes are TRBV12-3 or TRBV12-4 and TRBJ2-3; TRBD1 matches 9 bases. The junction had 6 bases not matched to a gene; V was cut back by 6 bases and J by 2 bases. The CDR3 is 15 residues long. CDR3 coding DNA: TGTGCCAGCAGCTTGGGGGACAGGGACACAGATACGCAGTATTTT. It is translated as CASSLGDRDTDTQYF.

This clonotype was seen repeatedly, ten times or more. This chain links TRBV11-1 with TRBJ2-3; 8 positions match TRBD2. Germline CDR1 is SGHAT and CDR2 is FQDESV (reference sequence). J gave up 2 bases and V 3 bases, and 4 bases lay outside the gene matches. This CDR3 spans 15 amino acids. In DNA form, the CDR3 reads TGTGCCAGCAGCTTTGGCGGGAGGTTCACAGATACGCAGTATTTT. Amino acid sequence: CASSFGGRFTDTQYF.

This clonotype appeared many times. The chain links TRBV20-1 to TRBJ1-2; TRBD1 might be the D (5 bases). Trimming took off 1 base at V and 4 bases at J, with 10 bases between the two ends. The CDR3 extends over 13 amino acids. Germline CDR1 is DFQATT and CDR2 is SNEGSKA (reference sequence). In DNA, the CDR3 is TGCAGTGCTAGAGTCTCTGGGACCTATGGCTACACCTTC. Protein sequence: CSARVSGTYGYTF.

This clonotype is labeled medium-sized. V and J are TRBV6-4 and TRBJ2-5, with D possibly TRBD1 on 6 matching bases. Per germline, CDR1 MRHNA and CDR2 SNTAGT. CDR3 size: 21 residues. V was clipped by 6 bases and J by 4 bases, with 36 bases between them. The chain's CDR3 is CASSPKQLGQGFEGPSETQYF. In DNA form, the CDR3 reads TGTGCCAGCAGCCCAAAGCAACTGGGACAAGGGTTCGAGGGCCCCTCAGAGACCCAGTACTTC.

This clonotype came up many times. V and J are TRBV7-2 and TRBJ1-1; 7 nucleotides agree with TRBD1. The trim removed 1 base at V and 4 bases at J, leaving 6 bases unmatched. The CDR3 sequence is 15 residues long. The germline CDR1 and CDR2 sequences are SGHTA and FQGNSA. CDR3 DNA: TGTGCCAGCAGCTTAGGAACAGGGGTGGTCACTGAAGCTTTCTTT. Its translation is CASSLGTGVVTEAFF.

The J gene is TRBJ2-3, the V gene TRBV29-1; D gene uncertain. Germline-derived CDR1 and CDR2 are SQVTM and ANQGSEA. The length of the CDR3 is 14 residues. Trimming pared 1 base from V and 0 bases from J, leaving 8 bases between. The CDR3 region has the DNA TGCAGCGTTGAAGGAGCACTGAGCACAGATACGCAGTATTTT. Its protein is CSVEGALSTDTQYF.

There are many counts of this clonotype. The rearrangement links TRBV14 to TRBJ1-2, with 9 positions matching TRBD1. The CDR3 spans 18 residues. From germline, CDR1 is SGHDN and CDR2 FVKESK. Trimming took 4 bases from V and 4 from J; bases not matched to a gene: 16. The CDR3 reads CASSRNLKNRGRGYGYTF. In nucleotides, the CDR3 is TGTGCCAGCAGCCGAAACTTGAAAAACAGGGGGCGCGGCTATGGCTACACCTTC.

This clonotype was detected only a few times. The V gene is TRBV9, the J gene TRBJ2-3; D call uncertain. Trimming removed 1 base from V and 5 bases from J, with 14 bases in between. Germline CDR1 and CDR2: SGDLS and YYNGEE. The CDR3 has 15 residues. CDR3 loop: CASSVHQSGVDTQYF. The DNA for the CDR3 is TGTGCCAGCAGCGTACATCAGAGTGGTGTAGATACGCAGTATTTT.

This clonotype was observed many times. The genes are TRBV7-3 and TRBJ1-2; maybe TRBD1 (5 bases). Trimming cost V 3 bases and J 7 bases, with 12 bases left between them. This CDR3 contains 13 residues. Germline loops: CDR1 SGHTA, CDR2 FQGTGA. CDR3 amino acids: CASSFGQESGYTF. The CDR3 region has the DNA TGTGCCAGCAGCTTTGGACAAGAGAGTGGCTACACCTTC. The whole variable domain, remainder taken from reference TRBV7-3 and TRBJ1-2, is GAGVSQTPSNKVTEKGKYVELRCDPISGHTALYWYRQSLGQGPEFLIYFQGTGAADDSGLPNDRFFAVRPEGSVSTLKIQRTERGDSAVYLCASSFGQESGYTFGSGTRLTVV.

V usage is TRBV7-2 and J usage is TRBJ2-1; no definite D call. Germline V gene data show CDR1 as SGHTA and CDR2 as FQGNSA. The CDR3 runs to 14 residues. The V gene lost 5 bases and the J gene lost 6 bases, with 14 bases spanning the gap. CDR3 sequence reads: CASSPVVLINEQFF. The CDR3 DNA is TGTGCCAGCAGCCCCGTGGTTTTAATCAATGAGCAGTTCTTC. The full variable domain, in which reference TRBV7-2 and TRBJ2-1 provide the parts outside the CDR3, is GAGVSQSPSNKVTEKGKDVELRCDPISGHTALYWYRQSLGQGLEFLIYFQGNSAPDKSGLPSDRFSAERTGGSVSTLTIQRTQQEDSAVYLCASSPVVLINEQFFGPGTRLTVL.

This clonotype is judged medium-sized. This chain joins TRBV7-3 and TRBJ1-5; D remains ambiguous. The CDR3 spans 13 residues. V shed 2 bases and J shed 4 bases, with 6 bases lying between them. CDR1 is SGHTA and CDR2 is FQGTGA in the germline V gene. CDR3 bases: TGTGCCAGCAGCTTAGGGCCAAATCAGCCCCAGCATTTT. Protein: CASSLGPNQPQHF.

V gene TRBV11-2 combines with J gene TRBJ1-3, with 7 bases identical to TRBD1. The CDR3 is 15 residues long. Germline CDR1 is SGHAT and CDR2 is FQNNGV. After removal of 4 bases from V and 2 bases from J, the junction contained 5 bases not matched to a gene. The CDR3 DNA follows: TGTGCCAGCAGCTCTGACAGGGCCCCTGGAAACACCATATATTTT. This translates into CASSSDRAPGNTIYF.

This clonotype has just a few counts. CDR3 bases: TGTGCCAGCAGCGTAGCTAGCGGGGCGTCGTTTGAGCAGTACTTC. It codes for CASSVASGASFEQYF. This chain links TRBV9 with TRBJ2-7; 9 positions match TRBD2. CDR1 SGDLS and CDR2 YYNGEE come from the germline V gene. The CDR3 sequence is 15 residues long. Germline trimming cut 0 bases from V and 7 bases from J; bases unmatched to any gene: 8.